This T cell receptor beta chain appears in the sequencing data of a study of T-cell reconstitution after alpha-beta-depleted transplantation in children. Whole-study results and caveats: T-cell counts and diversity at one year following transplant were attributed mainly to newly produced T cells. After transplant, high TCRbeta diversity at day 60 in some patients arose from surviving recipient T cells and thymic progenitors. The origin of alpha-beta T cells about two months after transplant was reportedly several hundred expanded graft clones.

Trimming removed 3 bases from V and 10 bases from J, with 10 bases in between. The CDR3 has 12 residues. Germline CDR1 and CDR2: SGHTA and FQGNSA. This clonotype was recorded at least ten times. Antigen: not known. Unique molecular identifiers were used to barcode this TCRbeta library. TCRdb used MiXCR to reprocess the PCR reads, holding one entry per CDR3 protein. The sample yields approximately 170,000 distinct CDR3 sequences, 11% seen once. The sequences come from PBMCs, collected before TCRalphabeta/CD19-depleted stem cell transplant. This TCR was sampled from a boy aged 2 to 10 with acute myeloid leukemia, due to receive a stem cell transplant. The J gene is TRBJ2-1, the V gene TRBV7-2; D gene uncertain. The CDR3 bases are TGTGCCAGCAGCTTTTTCCCGGTCGAGCAGTTCTTC. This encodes CASSFFPVEQFF.